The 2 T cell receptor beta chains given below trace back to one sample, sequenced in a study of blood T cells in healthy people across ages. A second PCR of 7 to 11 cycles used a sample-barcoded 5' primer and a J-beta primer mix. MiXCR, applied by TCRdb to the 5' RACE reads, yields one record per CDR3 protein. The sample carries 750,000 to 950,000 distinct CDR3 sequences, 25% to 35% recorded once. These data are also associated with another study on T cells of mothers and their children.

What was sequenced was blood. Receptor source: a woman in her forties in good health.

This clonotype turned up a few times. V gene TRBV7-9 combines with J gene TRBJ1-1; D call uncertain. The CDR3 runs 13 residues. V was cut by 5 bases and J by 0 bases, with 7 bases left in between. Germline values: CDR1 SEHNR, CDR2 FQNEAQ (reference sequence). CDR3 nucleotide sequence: TGTGCCAGCAGCGCATACATGAACACTGAAGCTTTCTTT. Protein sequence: CASSAYMNTEAFF.

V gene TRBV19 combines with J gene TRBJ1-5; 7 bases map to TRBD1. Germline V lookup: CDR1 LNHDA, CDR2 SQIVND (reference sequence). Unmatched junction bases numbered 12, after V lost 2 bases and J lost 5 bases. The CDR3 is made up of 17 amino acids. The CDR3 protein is CASSIRGGASPYQPQHF. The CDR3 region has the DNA TGTGCCAGTAGTATAAGAGGGGGCGCGTCTCCCTATCAGCCCCAGCATTTT.